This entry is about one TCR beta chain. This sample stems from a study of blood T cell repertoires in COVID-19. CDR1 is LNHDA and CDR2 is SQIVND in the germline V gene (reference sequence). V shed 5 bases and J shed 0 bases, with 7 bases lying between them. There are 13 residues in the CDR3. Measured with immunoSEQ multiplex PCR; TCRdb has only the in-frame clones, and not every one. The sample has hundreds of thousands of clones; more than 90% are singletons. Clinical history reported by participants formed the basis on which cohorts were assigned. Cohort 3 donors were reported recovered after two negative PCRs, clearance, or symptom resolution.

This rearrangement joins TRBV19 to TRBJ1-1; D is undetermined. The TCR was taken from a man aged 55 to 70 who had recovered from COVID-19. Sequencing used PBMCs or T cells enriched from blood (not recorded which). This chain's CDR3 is CASSETLNTEAFF. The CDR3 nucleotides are TGTGCCAGTAGTGAGACATTGAACACTGAAGCTTTCTTT.